These T cell receptor beta chains were read from a single sample in a study of cytomegalovirus exposure and HLA in healthy donors. The method was immunoSEQ multiplex PCR; TCRdb's version includes in-frame clones alone and lacks a portion of them. The table has around 100,000 clones, just over 65% seen once; the top ten hold 2.1%. The sequenced sample consisted of PBMCs. These TCRs come from a man aged 30 to 39 in good health and CMV-seronegative. The CDR3 runs from the conserved cysteine through the conserved F or W. D genes are given only for firm matches. The size field is filled for only some rows; it gives once, few, many or a size class.

NA	NA	TRBV15	TRBJ2-1	TGTGCCACAGTAGGGGACCTGGGAGGACCCAATGAGCAGTTCTTC	CATVGDLGGPNEQFF
NA	TRBD1	TRBV7-9	TRBJ2-2	TGTGCCAGCAGCTGGGGACAGGGAAACACCGGGGAGCTGTTTTTT	CASSWGQGNTGELFF
NA	TRBD2	TRBV29-1	TRBJ2-2	TGCAGCGCCGGGGGGGGGATTGGCACCGGGGAGCTGTTTTTT	CSAGGGIGTGELFF
NA	NA	TRBV30	TRBJ2-2	TGTGCCTGGAGTCCGACAGTCAACGGGGAGCTGTTTTTT	CAWSPTVNGELFF
few	TRBD2	TRBV5-1	TRBJ2-6	TGCGCCAGCAGCACCGGACTAGCGGGGGCCTTGAGCTCTGGGGCCAACGTCCTGACTTTC	CASSTGLAGALSSGANVLTF
NA	NA	TRBV27	TRBJ2-7	TGTGCCAGCTCTCCTAGCGAAGTCTACGAGCAGTACTTC	CASSPSEVYEQYF
few	NA	TRBV5-1	TRBJ1-5	TGCGCCAGCAGCGCGAATGGGGGGAGCAATCAGCCCCAGCATTTT	CASSANGGSNQPQHF
NA	NA	TRBV19	TRBJ1-5	TGTGCCAGTACCCCGGTAAGGGGTCAGCCCCAGCATTTT	CASTPVRGQPQHF
NA	NA	TRBV27	TRBJ2-5	TGTGCCAGCAGTTTTGTCCCCCAGGGAGAGACCCAGTACTTC	CASSFVPQGETQYF
NA	TRBD1	TRBV6-5	TRBJ2-2	TGTGCCAGCAGTTACCTACAGGGGGCCACCGGGGAGCTGTTTTTT	CASSYLQGATGELFF